This T cell receptor beta chain was sequenced in a study of OX40 agonist ivuxolimab in advanced cancers. Study at large: An anti-OX40 (CD134) antibody with agonistic activity, ivuxolimab, was administered to patients. Study-wide results and caveats: Dose levels from 0.1 to 3.0 mg/kg saw CD4+ and CD8+ blood T cells expand clonally by week 6. CD4+ T cells averaged fewer expanded clones than CD8+ T cells.

V lost 5 bases, J lost 5 bases, and 12 bases lay in between. The length of the CDR3 is 12 residues. CDR1 and CDR2 (germline): SQVTM, ANQGSEA. Here immunoSEQ multiplex PCR was the method, and the copy in TCRdb shows in-frame clones only, minus some. The table records nearly 60,000 clones, about 87% of them present only once. As regards this clone: No antigen is known for it.

This chain links TRBV29-1 with TRBJ1-1; TRBD1 is a possible D gene (6 bases). This clonotype was obtained from an adult with an advanced solid tumor such as melanoma, head and neck, liver or kidney cancer. The sequences come from CD4+ or CD8+ T cells sorted from blood, collected in a trial of the OX40 agonist ivuxolimab. This CDR3 reads CSVNRGGTEAFF. In nucleotides, the CDR3 is TGCAGCGTTAATAGGGGGGGTACTGAAGCTTTCTTT.